Each of the 28 T cell receptor beta chains below was sequenced from the same sample in a study of T cell responses to AZD1222 COVID-19 vaccine. Sequenced by immunoSEQ multiplex PCR; TCRdb stores in-frame clones only, minus some. Here the sample spans more than 85,000 clones, about 83% being singletons. The sequences come from peripheral blood, collected on day 0 of AZD1222 vaccination. The receptors here all came from an adult in good health.

As concerns this clone: The sample contains more than one DNA sequence encoding this CDR3. The chain joins TRBV7-2 to TRBJ2-1, with 10 nucleotides matching TRBD2. Germline CDR1 SGHTA, CDR2 FQGNSA. This CDR3 region has 15 residues. J lost 3 bases, V lost 3 bases, and 2 bases had no gene match. CDR3 loop: CASSLASGGYNEQFF. The CDR3 DNA follows: TGTGCCAGCAGCTTGGCTAGCGGGGGCTACAATGAGCAGTTCTTC.

The chain has TRBV6-2 or TRBV6-3 and TRBJ2-3; 7 nucleotides line up with TRBD2. Losses at the gene ends were 0 bases for V and 10 bases for J; bases not matched to a gene: 4. This CDR3 has 13 residues. Germline assignment: CDR1 MNHEY and CDR2 SVGEGT. CDR3 coding DNA: TGTGCCAGCAGTTACTCCCGGACTAGTTCGCAGTATTTT. Its translation: CASSYSRTSSQYF.

This chain connects TRBV2 to TRBJ1-4, with D unclear. V was pared by 7 bases and J by 3 bases, with 9 bases between. The germline CDR1 and CDR2 sequences are SNHLY and FYNNEI. The CDR3 loop spans 13 amino acids. Written as DNA, the CDR3 is TGTGCCAGCAAGCGGCAGCCTAATGAAAAACTGTTTTTT. This encodes CASKRQPNEKLFF.

The rearrangement uses TRBV18 and TRBJ1-1; TRBD1 matches 8 bases. The V segment lost 3 bases and the J segment 5 bases; nucleotides outside the gene matches: 5. The CDR3 has 14 residues. CDR1 KGHSH and CDR2 LQKENI come from the germline V gene. This CDR3 is CASSPPGQATEAFF. CDR3 DNA: TGTGCCAGCTCACCGCCGGGACAGGCGACTGAAGCTTTCTTT.

This chain uses TRBV7-2 with TRBJ1-1; D is ambiguous. Per germline, CDR1 SGHTA and CDR2 FQGNSA. The CDR3 has 15 amino acids. The V and J ends lost 5 bases and 0 bases respectively, with 13 bases between them. CDR3 sequence (DNA): TGTGCCAGCAGCCCCCATAAAAGGGTGAACACTGAAGCTTTCTTT. Amino acids: CASSPHKRVNTEAFF.

V gene TRBV9 combines with J gene TRBJ1-2; D is possibly TRBD1 (5 bases). Per the germline V gene, CDR1 is SGDLS and CDR2 is YYNGEE. The CDR3 has 13 amino acids. The V end lost 4 bases, the J end lost 13 bases, and 20 bases lay between the germline ends. As DNA, the CDR3 is TGTGCCAGCAGCTTCGCCGGGACGGAGGGGATCACCTTC. Translated, it gives CASSFAGTEGITF.

The chain is built from TRBV5-4 and TRBJ2-3, with TRBD2 as a possible D gene (6 bases). V was trimmed by 0 bases and J by 6 bases, leaving 17 bases between them. There are 16 residues in the CDR3. Germline V gene sequence: CDR1 SGHNT, CDR2 YYREEE (reference sequence). The CDR3 region has the DNA TGTGCCAGCAGCTTGGGCGGGGCAGTCGATTACGATACGCAGTATTTT. This translates into CASSLGGAVDYDTQYF.

The genes are TRBV18 and TRBJ1-2; D may be TRBD1 (5 bases). V was shortened by 0 bases and J by 8 bases, with 16 bases between the two germline ends. Per germline, CDR1 KGHSH and CDR2 LQKENI. This CDR3 contains 15 residues. This chain's CDR3 is CASSPPKDILRGYTF. CDR3 in DNA: TGTGCCAGCTCACCACCCAAGGACATACTTAGGGGCTACACCTTC.

V usage is TRBV6-6 and J usage is TRBJ1-2; D unresolved. The CDR3 length is 12 residues. Looked up from germline, CDR1 is MNHNY and CDR2 is SVGAGI (reference sequence). With 4 bases removed from V and 9 bases from J, the gap between germline ends came to 12 bases. The CDR3 reads CASSSTTLSYTF. The CDR3 DNA reads TGTGCCAGCAGTTCCACCACGCTAAGCTACACCTTC.

The gene calls are TRBV18 and TRBJ1-1; TRBD1 is a possible D gene (6 bases). Germline V lookup: CDR1 KGHSH, CDR2 LQKENI. Trimming pared 0 bases from V and 4 bases from J, leaving 12 bases between. The CDR3 runs 15 residues. The CDR3 nucleotides read TGTGCCAGCTCACCACCGTCAGGGGAAAGCACTGAAGCTTTCTTT. As protein: CASSPPSGESTEAFF.

This rearrangement joins TRBV2 to TRBJ1-5, with D unresolved. Trimming left V 8 bases short and J 5 bases short, with 10 bases between. This CDR3 is 12 amino acids long. The germline gives CDR1 SNHLY, CDR2 FYNNEI. DNA of the CDR3: TGTGCCAGCGGGTGGGATTATCAGCCCCAGCATTTT. Translating it yields CASGWDYQPQHF. The full variable domain, completed using reference TRBV2 and TRBJ1-5, is EPEVTQTPSHQVTQMGQEVILRCVPISNHLYFYWYRQILGQKVEFLVSFYNNEISEKSEIFDDQFSVERPDGSNFTLKIRSTKLEDSAMYFCASGWDYQPQHFGDGTRLSIL.

The chain carries TRBV5-4 and TRBJ2-7; perhaps TRBD2 as D (6 bases). Germline V lookup: CDR1 SGHNT, CDR2 YYREEE (reference sequence). The CDR3 extends over 18 amino acids. V was shortened by 5 bases and J by 0 bases, with 24 bases between the two germline ends. CDR3 protein: CASSLGVGGGTLSYEQYF. CDR3 DNA: TGTGCCAGCAGTCTCGGGGTCGGAGGAGGGACCCTCTCCTACGAGCAGTACTTC.

The V call is TRBV5-1, the J call TRBJ1-1; D not resolved. Trimming removed 4 bases at V and 0 bases at J, with 16 bases between. Germline V gene sequence: CDR1 SGHRS, CDR2 YFSETQ. The CDR3 has 16 residues. CDR3 amino acids: CASSPERGLMNTEAFF. CDR3 nucleotides: TGCGCCAGCAGCCCGGAGCGAGGGCTCATGAACACTGAAGCTTTCTTT.

V and J are TRBV6-5 and TRBJ1-1; tentative D call: TRBD1 (6 bases). Germline V gene data show CDR1 as MNHEY and CDR2 as SVGAGI. The V and J ends lost 2 bases and 6 bases respectively, with 19 bases between them. The CDR3 totals 16 residues. The CDR3 spells CASSYARGPSLAEAFF. CDR3 in DNA: TGTGCCAGCAGTTACGCCCGGGGGCCCTCACTGGCTGAAGCTTTCTTT.

The V call is TRBV6-2 or TRBV6-3, the J call TRBJ1-5; tentative D call: TRBD1 (6 bases). Between the trimmed V and J ends, which lost 5 bases and 1 base, there was a span of 12 bases. Per the germline V gene, CDR1 is MNHEY and CDR2 is SVGEGT. The CDR3 has 15 amino acids. This CDR3 is CASSPTGLSNQPQHF. The CDR3 DNA reads as TGTGCCAGCAGTCCGACAGGTTTAAGCAATCAGCCCCAGCATTTT.

This clone was counted a few times. The rearrangement joins TRBV18 to TRBJ1-4, with 7 bases aligning to TRBD1. The CDR3 has 13 amino acids. Germline CDR1 reads KGHSH; CDR2 reads LQKENI. The V gene end was trimmed by 4 bases and the J gene end by 4 bases; junction bases not matched to a gene: 0. CDR3 region: CASSRDSNEKLFF. CDR3 in DNA: TGTGCCAGCTCACGGGACAGTAATGAAAAACTGTTTTTT.

J is TRBJ2-3 and V is TRBV9; 7 positions match TRBD2. V shed 0 bases, J shed 5 bases, and the junction held 6 bases outside the gene matches. This CDR3 comprises 15 residues. Germline assignment: CDR1 SGDLS and CDR2 YYNGEE. Here the CDR3 DNA reads TGTGCCAGCAGCGTAGCCGGGGGGTTGGGAGATACGCAGTATTTT. It translates to CASSVAGGLGDTQYF.

This chain links TRBV5-1 with TRBJ2-3; 7 bases agree with TRBD2. The CDR3 totals 14 residues. J lost 1 base, V lost 3 bases, and 2 bases had no gene match. Germline CDR1 is SGHRS and CDR2 is YFSETQ. CDR3 sequence: CASSSSGGTDTQYF. The CDR3 bases are TGCGCCAGCAGCTCAAGCGGGGGCACAGATACGCAGTATTTT.

This clone showed up just once. The chain uses TRBV15 and TRBJ2-2; D may be TRBD2 (5 bases). The CDR3 sequence is 15 residues long. The V gene's germline CDR1 is LNHNV and CDR2 YYDKDF (reference sequence). Trimming pared 0 bases from V and 2 bases from J, leaving 7 bases between. The CDR3 DNA is TGTGCCACCAGCAGAGATGGAGGCAACACCGGGGAGCTGTTTTTT. Translating it yields CATSRDGGNTGELFF.

The chain combines TRBV19 with TRBJ2-6, with D perhaps TRBD1 (5 bases). The V end lost 4 bases, the J end lost 1 base, and 17 bases lay between the germline ends. Germline V CDR1 and CDR2: LNHDA, SQIVND (reference sequence). This CDR3 is 18 amino acids long. The CDR3 coding sequence is TGTGCCAGTAGTAAAGACAGTCTACGGTATTCTGGGGCCAACGTCCTGACTTTC. It is translated as CASSKDSLRYSGANVLTF.

The chain couples TRBV28 to TRBJ1-1; D possibly corresponds to TRBD1 (5 bases). The CDR3 spans 17 residues. Looked up from germline, CDR1 is MDHEN and CDR2 is SYDVKM. The V and J ends lost 4 bases and 1 base respectively, with 19 bases between them. The CDR3 reads CASSSYGRGGSNTEAFF. The CDR3 DNA reads TGTGCCAGCAGTTCATACGGCCGGGGGGGGTCGAACACTGAAGCTTTCTTT.

The V call is TRBV3-1 (or the pseudogene TRBV3-2), the J call TRBJ1-1; D remains ambiguous. Trimming left V 3 bases short and J 1 base short, with 6 bases between. The CDR3 is made up of 13 amino acids. From germline, CDR1 is LGHDT and CDR2 YNNKEL (reference sequence). The CDR3 DNA follows: TGTGCCAGCAGCCATCTGGGGAACACTGAAGCTTTCTTT. It codes for CASSHLGNTEAFF.

This clone has a handful of counts. The chain couples TRBV7-3 to TRBJ1-5; D ambiguous. Germline CDR1 is SGHTA and CDR2 is FQGTGA. Trimming took off 0 bases at V and 5 bases at J, with 5 bases between the two ends. The CDR3 length is 13 residues. The CDR3 DNA reads TGTGCCAGCAGCTTAACCCCCGATCAGCCCCAGCATTTT. Translation: CASSLTPDQPQHF.

This clone was seen a few times. V and J are TRBV5-1 and TRBJ2-3; TRBD2 agrees at 8 bases. Losses at the gene ends were 4 bases for V and 4 bases for J; bases not matched to a gene: 8. The CDR3 consists of 15 residues. Germline V CDR1 and CDR2: SGHRS, YFSETQ. The CDR3 DNA is TGCGCCAGCAGCCGCAGCGGGGGTGGGTCAGATACGCAGTATTTT. It yields the protein CASSRSGGGSDTQYF.

J is TRBJ1-6 and V is TRBV6-4; no clear D. V was pared by 5 bases and J by 2 bases, with 7 bases between. Germline-derived CDR1 and CDR2 are MRHNA and SNTAGT. The CDR3 length is 14 residues. The CDR3 region is CASSLSAYNSPLHF. The DNA for the CDR3 is TGTGCCAGCAGTTTAAGTGCCTATAATTCACCCCTCCACTTT.

The chain couples TRBV2 to TRBJ1-2; tentative D call: TRBD1 (6 bases). The length of the CDR3 is 16 residues. CDR1 SNHLY and CDR2 FYNNEI come from the germline V gene. Trimming cost V 5 bases and J 7 bases, with 23 bases left between them. Here the CDR3 DNA reads TGTGCCAGCAGTACCCTAACGCGGGGGACACTCGTTGGCTACACCTTC. This codes for CASSTLTRGTLVGYTF.

The chain couples TRBV28 to TRBJ1-2; 7 nucleotides align to TRBD1. The germline gives CDR1 MDHEN, CDR2 SYDVKM. V dropped 11 bases and J dropped 3; count of bases not matched to a gene: 9. This CDR3 region has 13 residues. CDR3 in amino acids: CAHSLQGHYGYTF. The CDR3 bases are TGTGCCCACTCGCTACAGGGGCACTATGGCTACACCTTC.

The chain is built from TRBV5-4 and TRBJ1-4; D possibly corresponds to TRBD1 (6 bases). Trimming stripped 0 bases from V and 7 bases from J, with 13 bases between. Germline V gene sequence: CDR1 SGHNT, CDR2 YYREEE (reference sequence). CDR3 length: 15 amino acids. Written as DNA, the CDR3 is TGTGCCAGCAGCTTGGACACGGGGGCGGTTGAAAAACTGTTTTTT. Translation gives CASSLDTGAVEKLFF.